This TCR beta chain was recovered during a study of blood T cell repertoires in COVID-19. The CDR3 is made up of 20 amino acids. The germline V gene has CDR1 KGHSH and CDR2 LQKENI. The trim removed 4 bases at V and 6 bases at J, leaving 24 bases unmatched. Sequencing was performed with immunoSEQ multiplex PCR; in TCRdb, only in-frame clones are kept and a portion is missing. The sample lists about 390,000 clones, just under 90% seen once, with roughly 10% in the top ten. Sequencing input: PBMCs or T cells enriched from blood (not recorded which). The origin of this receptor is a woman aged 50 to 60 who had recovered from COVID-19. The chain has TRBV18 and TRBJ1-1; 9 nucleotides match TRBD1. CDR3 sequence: CASSLQGALSWGALPPEAFF. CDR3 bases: TGTGCCAGCTCACTACAGGGGGCTTTGAGTTGGGGGGCCCTCCCCCCTGAAGCTTTCTTT.